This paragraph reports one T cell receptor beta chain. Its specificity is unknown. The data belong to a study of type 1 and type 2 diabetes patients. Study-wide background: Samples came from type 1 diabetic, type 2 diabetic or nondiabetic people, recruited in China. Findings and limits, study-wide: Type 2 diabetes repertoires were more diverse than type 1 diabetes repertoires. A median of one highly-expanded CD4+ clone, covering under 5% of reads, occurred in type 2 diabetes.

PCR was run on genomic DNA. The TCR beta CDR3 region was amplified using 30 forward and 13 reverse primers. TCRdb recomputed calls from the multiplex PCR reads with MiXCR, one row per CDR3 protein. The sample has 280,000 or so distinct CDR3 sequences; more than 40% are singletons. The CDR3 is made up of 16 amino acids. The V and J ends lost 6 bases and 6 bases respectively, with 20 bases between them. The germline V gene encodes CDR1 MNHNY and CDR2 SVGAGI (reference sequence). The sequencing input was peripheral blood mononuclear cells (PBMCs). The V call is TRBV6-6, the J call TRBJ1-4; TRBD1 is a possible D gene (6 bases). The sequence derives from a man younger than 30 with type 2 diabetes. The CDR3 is CASRLGSGAVYEKLFF. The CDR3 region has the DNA TGTGCCAGCAGGCTAGGTTCGGGGGCTGTTTATGAAAAACTGTTTTTT.